One sample yielded the 19 T cell receptor beta chains listed below, sequenced in a study of cytomegalovirus exposure and HLA in healthy donors. PCR involved 60 Vbeta and 13 Jbeta primers. Produced via immunoSEQ multiplex PCR; TCRdb's table is partial and in-frame only. The sample lists approximately 100,000 clones, about 80% occurring once. Sequenced: PBMCs. These receptors all come from a man aged 50-59 years in good health and CMV-seropositive.

This clone was counted a few times. This chain uses TRBV29-1 with TRBJ2-1; D ambiguous. The CDR3 has 11 residues. CDR1 is SQVTM and CDR2 is ANQGSEA in the germline V gene. Trimming removed 5 bases at V and 9 bases at J, with 11 bases between. The CDR3 DNA reads as TGCAGCGTTCTTCTAAACCTTGAGCAGTTCTTC. Its translation: CSVLLNLEQFF.

V usage is TRBV6-1 and J usage is TRBJ1-1; TRBD1 is a possible D gene (6 bases). Germline V gene lookup returns CDR1 MNHNS and CDR2 SASEGT. The CDR3 covers 14 residues. V gave up 7 bases and J gave up 4 bases, with 16 bases separating them. The CDR3 nucleotides are TGTGCCAGCAAAAGGGGGGGAGAGGGCACTGAAGCTTTCTTT. This encodes CASKRGGEGTEAFF.

This sequence joins TRBV5-1 and TRBJ2-5; TRBD2 matches at 11 bases. The CDR3 extends over 16 amino acids. V was pared by 1 base and J by 1 base, with 3 bases of the junction left unmatched. Germline assignment: CDR1 SGHRS and CDR2 YFSETQ. CDR3 bases: TGCGCCAGCAGCTTGATACTAGCGGGAGCCCAAGAGACCCAGTACTTC. Translating it yields CASSLILAGAQETQYF.

The chain has TRBV6-5 and TRBJ1-2; 7 nucleotides line up with TRBD1. CDR3 length: 13 residues. Unmatched junction bases numbered 6, after V lost 4 bases and J lost 7 bases. Germline lookup yields CDR1 MNHEY and CDR2 SVGAGI. As DNA, the CDR3 is TGTGCCAGCAGTTGGACAGGTCGTAGTGGCTACACCTTC. Translation gives CASSWTGRSGYTF.

The chain uses TRBV6-1 and TRBJ1-1; no clear D. The CDR3 totals 10 residues. The ends were cut back, 8 bases at V and 2 bases at J, with 3 bases in the middle. Germline CDR1 is MNHNS and CDR2 is SASEGT. This chain's CDR3 is CASLNTEAFF. CDR3 sequence (DNA): TGTGCCAGCTTAAACACTGAAGCTTTCTTT.

This chain joins TRBV19 and TRBJ1-5, with 9 bases that match TRBD1. This CDR3 comprises 15 residues. With V trimmed by 5 bases and J by 3 bases, 5 bases remained unmatched. Germline CDR1 is LNHDA and CDR2 is SQIVND (reference sequence). As DNA, the CDR3 is TGTGCCAGTAGTCCAGGGACAGGGCACAATCAGCCCCAGCATTTT. This codes for CASSPGTGHNQPQHF.

V gene TRBV9 combines with J gene TRBJ2-5; D possibly corresponds to TRBD2 (5 bases). V lost 4 bases and J 11 bases, leaving 21 bases between the germline ends. The CDR3 totals 14 residues. CDR1 and CDR2 from the germline V gene are SGDLS and YYNGEE. CDR3 coding DNA: TGTGCCAGCAGCTCCCGACCCGGGGTCGGGGAGCAGTACTTC. This gives the protein CASSSRPGVGEQYF.

The chain is built from TRBV14 and TRBJ1-4; TRBD1 is a possible D gene (6 bases). The CDR3 runs 15 residues. CDR1 and CDR2 (germline): SGHDN, FVKESK. The V end lost 4 bases, the J end lost 7 bases, and 16 bases lay between the germline ends. The chain's CDR3 is CASSPFSGVGEKLFF. The CDR3 nucleotides read TGTGCCAGCAGCCCTTTCTCAGGGGTTGGTGAAAAACTGTTTTTT.

The sample holds one count of this clone. This chain uses TRBV7-8 with TRBJ1-2; possibly TRBD1 for D (6 bases). V dropped 5 bases and J dropped 2 bases, with 9 bases sitting between them. This CDR3 is 13 amino acids long. The germline V gene encodes CDR1 SGHVS and CDR2 FQNEAQ. CDR3 DNA sequence: TGTGCCAGCAGCCCAGACAGGAACTATGGCTACACCTTC. Amino acid sequence: CASSPDRNYGYTF. The whole variable domain, remainder taken from reference TRBV7-8 and TRBJ1-2, is GAGVSQSPRYKVAKRGQDVALRCDPISGHVSLFWYQQALGQGPEFLTYFQNEAQLDKSGLPSDRFFAERPEGSVSTLKIQRTQQEDSAVYLCASSPDRNYGYTFGSGTRLTVV.

This clone has only one observation. V gene TRBV10-3 combines with J gene TRBJ1-2, with 12 bases aligning to TRBD1. The CDR3 consists of 15 residues. Germline CDR1 is ENHRY and CDR2 is SYGVKD. V dropped 5 bases and J dropped 4; count of bases not matched to a gene: 5. The chain's CDR3 is CAISRDRGHVYGYTF. CDR3 DNA sequence: TGTGCCATCAGTCGGGACAGGGGGCATGTCTATGGCTACACCTTC.

V is TRBV10-3 and J is TRBJ1-1; 9 bases map to TRBD1. Trimming removed 3 bases from V and 12 bases from J; junction bases left unmatched: 8. From germline, CDR1 is ENHRY and CDR2 SYGVKD. This CDR3 spans 13 amino acids. CDR3 amino acids: CAISEGPGQGPFF. CDR3 in DNA: TGTGCCATCAGTGAAGGCCCGGGACAGGGACCTTTCTTT.

The CDR3 bases are TGTGCCAGCAGCCCACCGGCTAGCGGGGGGGGAAACAATGAGCAGTTCTTC. Protein sequence: CASSPPASGGGNNEQFF. The V gene is TRBV11-3, the J gene TRBJ2-1; 12 nucleotides match TRBD2. Germline values: CDR1 SGHNT, CDR2 YENEEA. The CDR3 loop spans 17 amino acids. After removal of 5 bases from V and 5 bases from J, the junction contained 10 bases not matched to a gene.

V and J are TRBV9 and TRBJ2-7; D might be TRBD2 (7 bases). The germline V gene has CDR1 SGDLS and CDR2 YYNGEE. Trimming removed 4 bases from V and 2 bases from J, with 16 bases in between. This CDR3 contains 15 residues. In DNA form, the CDR3 reads TGTGCCAGCAGCCCATTAGGGGGGGGCCCCTACGAGCAGTACTTC. Residues: CASSPLGGGPYEQYF. Filled out from reference TRBV9 and TRBJ2-7, the complete variable domain reads DSGVTQTPKHLITATGQRVTLRCSPRSGDLSVYWYQQSLDQGLQFLIQYYNGEERAKGNILERFSAQQFPDLHSELNLSSLELGDSALYFCASSPLGGGPYEQYFGPGTRLTVT.

The chain links TRBV9 to TRBJ2-4; a weak D match, TRBD2 (6 bases). From germline, CDR1 is SGDLS and CDR2 YYNGEE. The CDR3 has 17 residues. With 4 bases removed from V and 6 bases from J, the gap between germline ends came to 23 bases. CDR3 nucleotide sequence: TGTGCCAGCAGCCCCGGTGGGGGGACGGCGGCACGAAACATTCAGTACTTC. Its translation is CASSPGGGTAARNIQYF.

The rearrangement links TRBV12-5 to TRBJ2-5; tentatively, D is TRBD1 (5 bases). CDR1 is LGHNT, CDR2 FRNRAP, per germline. The CDR3 loop spans 14 amino acids. V was shortened by 5 bases and J by 1 base, with 11 bases between the two germline ends. In nucleotides, the CDR3 is TGTGCTAGTGGTCACCGACAGTTCCAAGAGACCCAGTACTTC. Protein: CASGHRQFQETQYF.

Here the CDR3 DNA reads TGTGCCAGCAGCAAAGCTTCAGGAGACAGATTTTACAATGAGCAGTTCTTC. This sequence encodes CASSKASGDRFYNEQFF. The rearrangement links TRBV21-1 to TRBJ2-1; TRBD1 is the table's D call and was not checked against the DNA. TRBV21-1 is designated a pseudogene. This CDR3 comprises 17 residues.

The gene calls are TRBV6-5 and TRBJ2-3; 10 bases match TRBD2. Germline V gene data show CDR1 as MNHEY and CDR2 as SVGAGI. V gave up 4 bases and J gave up 3 bases; unmatched junction bases: 7. CDR3 size: 16 residues. This CDR3 is CASSSPTSGMTDTQYF. As DNA, the CDR3 is TGTGCCAGCAGTTCCCCCACTAGCGGGATGACAGATACGCAGTATTTT.

The chain recombines TRBV6-5 with TRBJ1-5, with a weak D call TRBD1 (6 bases). In germline, CDR1 is MNHEY, CDR2 SVGAGI. Trimming removed 4 bases at V and 2 bases at J, with 12 bases between. The CDR3 totals 15 residues. CDR3 in amino acids: CASSSENRGNQPQHF. In DNA, the CDR3 is TGTGCCAGCAGTTCAGAAAACAGGGGCAATCAGCCCCAGCATTTT.

The genes are TRBV19 and TRBJ2-1; 11 bases map to TRBD2. CDR3 length: 17 residues. Germline V CDR1 and CDR2: LNHDA, SQIVND (reference sequence). Trimming cost V 4 bases and J 0 bases; bases outside gene matches: 5. CDR3 residues: CASSRLAGQSSYNEQFF. The CDR3 bases are TGTGCCAGTAGTAGACTAGCGGGGCAAAGCTCCTACAATGAGCAGTTCTTC.